These T cell receptor beta chains were read from a single sample in a study of blood T cells in healthy people across ages. From the 5' RACE reads, TCRdb called clonotypes with MiXCR, one entry per CDR3 protein. The sample holds about 1.1 million distinct CDR3 sequences, roughly two fifths seen once. Sequenced sample: blood. These receptors originate from a man younger than 30 in good health. The CDR3 runs from the conserved cysteine through the conserved F or W. D genes are given only for firm matches. Not all rows give a size; the values are once, few, many and, for expanded clones, a class.

DNA | CDR3 | D | J | V | size
TGTGCCAGCAGGGCGACAGGGCACTTTAGTGATACGCAGTATTTT | CASRATGHFSDTQYF | TRBD1 | TRBJ2-3 | TRBV2 | few
TGCGCCAGCAGCCAAGGTATCGGGGGGGAGAACAATGAGCAGTTCTTC | CASSQGIGGENNEQFF | TRBD2 | TRBJ2-1 | TRBV4-3 | NA
TGTGCCAGCATCCAGGGGAAGAAGAATGGCTACACCTTC | CASIQGKKNGYTF | NA | TRBJ1-2 | TRBV6-2/TRBV6-3 | NA
TGCAGTGCCCGCTCAACGGGGACAATTGCCAGGGGCATTCAGTACTTC | CSARSTGTIARGIQYF | NA | TRBJ2-4 | TRBV20-1 | NA
TGTGCCAGCAGTGAATATAGCGGGGATTCAGATACGCAGTATTTT | CASSEYSGDSDTQYF | TRBD2 | TRBJ2-3 | TRBV6-1 | NA
TGCAGTGCTTCCGGACTAGCGGGGGCTATAGAGACCCAGTACTTC | CSASGLAGAIETQYF | TRBD2 | TRBJ2-5 | TRBV20-1 | NA
TGCAGTGCTAGAGGTTTCGAAGGTCCGGGCACTGAAGCTTTCTTT | CSARGFEGPGTEAFF | NA | TRBJ1-1 | TRBV20-1 | few
TGTGCCAGCAGTGAATTAGGGCTTGATACGCAGTATTTT | CASSELGLDTQYF | NA | TRBJ2-3 | TRBV25-1 | NA
TGTGCCATCGGACAGGGGTCTAACTATGGCTACACCTTC | CAIGQGSNYGYTF | TRBD1 | TRBJ1-2 | TRBV10-3 | NA
TGCAGTGCTAGAGACTACAGGGGGACCGGGGAGCTGTTTTTT | CSARDYRGTGELFF | TRBD1 | TRBJ2-2 | TRBV20-1 | once
TGTGCCAGCAGCTTAGTGGCAGGGGATAACAATGAGCAGTTCTTC | CASSLVAGDNNEQFF | NA | TRBJ2-1 | TRBV7-2 | NA
TGTGCTAGTGGTTTGGTACGGTTAGCGGGGATGGACACTGAAGCTTTCTTT | CASGLVRLAGMDTEAFF | NA | TRBJ1-1 | TRBV12-5 | NA
TGTGCCAGCAGCCCCGCGGGACGGGGTGAGCAGTTCTTC | CASSPAGRGEQFF | NA | TRBJ2-1 | TRBV4-2 | NA
TGCGCCAGCAGCCAAGTAACCGGGGGGGCCTTTGAGACCCAGTACTTC | CASSQVTGGAFETQYF | TRBD2 | TRBJ2-5 | TRBV4-1 | NA
TGTGCCAGCAGCTTAGCGCCCGCAGCACCGAACACCGGGGAGCTGTTTTTT | CASSLAPAAPNTGELFF | NA | TRBJ2-2 | TRBV7-9 | NA
TGCGCCAGCAGCCCCAAGGGGGGGAATCAGCCCCAGCATTTT | CASSPKGGNQPQHF | NA | TRBJ1-5 | TRBV5-1 | NA
TGTGCCAGCAGCCCGAAGGGGGAAAGTGCCTACGAGCAGTACTTC | CASSPKGESAYEQYF | NA | TRBJ2-7 | TRBV14 | NA
TGTGCCAGCAGCTCAGGGGGCGAGGACACTGAAGCTTTCTTT | CASSSGGEDTEAFF | TRBD1 | TRBJ1-1 | TRBV7-2 | few